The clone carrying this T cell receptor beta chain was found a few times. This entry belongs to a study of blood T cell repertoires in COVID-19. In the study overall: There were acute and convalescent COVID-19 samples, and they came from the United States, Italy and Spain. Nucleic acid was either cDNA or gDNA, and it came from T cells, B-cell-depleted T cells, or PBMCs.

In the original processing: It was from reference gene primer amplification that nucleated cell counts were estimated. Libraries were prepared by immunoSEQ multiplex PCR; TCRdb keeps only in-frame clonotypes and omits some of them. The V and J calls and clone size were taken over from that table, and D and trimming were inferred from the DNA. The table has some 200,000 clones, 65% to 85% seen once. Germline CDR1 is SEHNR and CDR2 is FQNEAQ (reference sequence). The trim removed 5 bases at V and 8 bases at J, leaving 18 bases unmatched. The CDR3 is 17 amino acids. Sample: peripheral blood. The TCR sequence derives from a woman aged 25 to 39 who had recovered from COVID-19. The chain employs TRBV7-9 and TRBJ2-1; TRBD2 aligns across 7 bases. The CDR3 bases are TGTGCCAGCAGCCCAATAACCGGGACTAACCCCTCGCATGAGCAGTTCTTC. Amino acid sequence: CASSPITGTNPSHEQFF.